This TCR beta chain was found in a study of blood T cell repertoires in COVID-19. Study overall: The study drew acute and convalescent COVID-19 samples from the United States, Italy and Spain.

Method: immunoSEQ multiplex PCR; TCRdb's copy keeps in-frame clones and lacks some. The sample carries a few hundred thousand clones, 88% recorded once. This clone was observed once. Enrolment of Seattle patients took place during active infection, and they were followed longitudinally. This CDR3 comprises 16 residues. CDR1 is SGHRS and CDR2 is YFSETQ in the germline V gene. V lost 7 bases and J 0 bases, leaving 19 bases between the germline ends. Sequencing used peripheral blood. The TCR originated in a woman between 25 and 40 years old with COVID-19, enrolled during active disease. J is TRBJ1-1 and V is TRBV5-1, with D tentatively TRBD1 (5 bases). As DNA, the CDR3 is TGCGCCAGCCGGAGGGGTCCAGAGGGCATGAACACTGAAGCTTTCTTT. As protein: CASRRGPEGMNTEAFF.